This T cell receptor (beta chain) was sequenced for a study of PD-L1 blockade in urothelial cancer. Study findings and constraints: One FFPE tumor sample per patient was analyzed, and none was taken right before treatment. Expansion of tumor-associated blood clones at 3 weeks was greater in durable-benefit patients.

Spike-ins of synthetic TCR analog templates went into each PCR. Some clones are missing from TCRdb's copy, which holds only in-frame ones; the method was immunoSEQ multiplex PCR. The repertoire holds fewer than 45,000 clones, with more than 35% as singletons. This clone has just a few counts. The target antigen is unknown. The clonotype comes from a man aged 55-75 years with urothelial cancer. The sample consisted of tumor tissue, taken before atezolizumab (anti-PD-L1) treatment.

CDR3 sequence (DNA): TGTGCCAGCAGTTCCGGGACCAACTCCCTCTATGGCTACACCTTC. Translating it yields CASSSGTNSLYGYTF. The rearrangement joins TRBV6-8 to TRBJ1-2, with D maybe TRBD1 (5 bases). The CDR3 totals 15 residues. The V and J ends lost 4 bases and 4 bases respectively, with 16 bases between them. Germline CDR1 and CDR2: MNHGY and SAAAGT.